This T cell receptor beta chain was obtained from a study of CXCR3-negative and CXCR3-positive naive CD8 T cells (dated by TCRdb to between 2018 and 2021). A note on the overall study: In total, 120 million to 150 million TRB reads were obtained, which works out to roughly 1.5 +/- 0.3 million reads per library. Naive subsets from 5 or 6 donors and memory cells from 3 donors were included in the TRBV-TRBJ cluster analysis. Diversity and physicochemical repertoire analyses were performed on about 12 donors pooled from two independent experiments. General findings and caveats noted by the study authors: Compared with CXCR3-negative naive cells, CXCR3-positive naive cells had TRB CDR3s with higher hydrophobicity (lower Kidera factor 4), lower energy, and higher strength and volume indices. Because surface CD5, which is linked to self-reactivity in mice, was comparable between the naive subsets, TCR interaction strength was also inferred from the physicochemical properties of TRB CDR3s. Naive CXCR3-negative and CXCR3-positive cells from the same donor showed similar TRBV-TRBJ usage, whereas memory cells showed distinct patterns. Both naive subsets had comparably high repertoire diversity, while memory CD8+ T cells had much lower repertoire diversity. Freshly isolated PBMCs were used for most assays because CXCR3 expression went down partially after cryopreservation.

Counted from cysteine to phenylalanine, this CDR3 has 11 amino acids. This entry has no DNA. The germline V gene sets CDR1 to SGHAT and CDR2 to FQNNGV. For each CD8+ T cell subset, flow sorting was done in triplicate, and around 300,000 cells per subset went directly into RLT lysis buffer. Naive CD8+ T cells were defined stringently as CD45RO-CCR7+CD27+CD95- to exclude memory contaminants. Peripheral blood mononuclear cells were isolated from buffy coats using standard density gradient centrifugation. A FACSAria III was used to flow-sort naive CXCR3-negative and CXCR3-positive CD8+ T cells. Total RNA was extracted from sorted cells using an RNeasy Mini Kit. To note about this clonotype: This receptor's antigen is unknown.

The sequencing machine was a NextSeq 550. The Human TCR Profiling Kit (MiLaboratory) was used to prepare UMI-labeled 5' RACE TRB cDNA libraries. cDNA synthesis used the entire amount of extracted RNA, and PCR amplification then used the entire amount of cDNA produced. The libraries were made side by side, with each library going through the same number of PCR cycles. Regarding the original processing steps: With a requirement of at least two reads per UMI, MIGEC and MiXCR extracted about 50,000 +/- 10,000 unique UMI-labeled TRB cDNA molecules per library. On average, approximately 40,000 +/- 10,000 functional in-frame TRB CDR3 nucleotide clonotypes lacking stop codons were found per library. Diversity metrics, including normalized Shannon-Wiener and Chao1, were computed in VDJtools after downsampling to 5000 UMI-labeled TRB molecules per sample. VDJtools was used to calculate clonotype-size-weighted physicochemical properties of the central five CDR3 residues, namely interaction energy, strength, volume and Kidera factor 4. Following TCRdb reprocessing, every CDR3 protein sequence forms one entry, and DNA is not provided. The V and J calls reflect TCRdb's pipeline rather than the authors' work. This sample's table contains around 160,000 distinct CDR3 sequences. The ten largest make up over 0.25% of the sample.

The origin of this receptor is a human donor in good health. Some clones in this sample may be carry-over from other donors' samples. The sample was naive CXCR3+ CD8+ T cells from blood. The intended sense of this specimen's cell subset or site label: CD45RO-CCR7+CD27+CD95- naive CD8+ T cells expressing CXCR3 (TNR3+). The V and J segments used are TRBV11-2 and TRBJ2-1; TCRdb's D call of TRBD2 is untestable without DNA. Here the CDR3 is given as CASSFGPEQFF.